This TCR beta chain was recovered during a study of cytomegalovirus exposure and HLA in healthy donors. Study-wide results and limits: Presence/absence analyses took donor sequencing depth as roughly uniform.

It was with 60 Vbeta and 13 Jbeta primers that the PCR ran. Generated by immunoSEQ multiplex PCR, the TCRdb table keeps only in-frame clones and is missing some. In the table there are roughly 160,000 clones, around 83% of which are singletons. V was clipped by 2 bases and J by 0 bases; unmatched bases: 5. In germline, CDR1 is SGHNT, CDR2 YYREEE (reference sequence). The CDR3 totals 16 residues. As concerns this clone: Its antigen is unidentified.

This TCR was sampled from a male donor in good health and CMV-seropositive. Sequenced: PBMCs. The chain links TRBV5-4 to TRBJ1-1; 9 nucleotides align to TRBD1. The CDR3 DNA reads TGTGCCAGCAGCTTAGAGGGACAGGGCTTGAACACTGAAGCTTTCTTT. It specifies CASSLEGQGLNTEAFF.